The next 21 T cell receptor beta chains were all read from a single sample in a study of cytomegalovirus exposure and HLA in healthy donors (dated by TCRdb to about 2017). Library generation was performed with the immunoSEQ multiplex PCR assay. For the multiplex PCR, a mixture combining 60 forward primers for TCR Vbeta segments and 13 reverse primers for TCR Jbeta segments was used. In its TCRdb copy, this immuneACCESS table keeps in-frame sequences only and misses some clones. Where compared with another copy, unresolved V genes explain less than half of these, and the others have no known cause. The sample table holds about 140,000 clones, of which around 80% were seen once. The ten largest clones add up to 1.4% of the sample. Sequencing was carried out using PBMCs. The origin of the receptors is a man between 25 and 39 years old in good health and CMV-seropositive.

The V and J genes are TRBV7-9 and TRBJ2-5; 8 nucleotides match TRBD2. The tail of the sequence fits TRBJ2-7 better, so the J call may be wrong. The CDR3 totals 14 residues. Germline CDR1 reads SEHNR; CDR2 reads FQNEAQ (reference sequence). The CDR3 DNA reads TGTGCCAGCAGCACAGGGACTAGTTTGAGCGAGCAGTACTTC. This gives the protein CASSTGTSLSEQYF.

This rearrangement joins TRBV6-6 to TRBJ2-7; D is perhaps TRBD1 (6 bases). This CDR3 comprises 15 residues. CDR1 MNHNY and CDR2 SVGAGI come from the germline V gene (reference sequence). V was trimmed by 6 bases and J by 2 bases, leaving 17 bases between them. CDR3 residues: CASSSGPGHPYEQYF. In DNA, the CDR3 is TGTGCCAGCAGCTCCGGACCGGGACATCCCTACGAGCAGTACTTC.

V usage is TRBV7-3 and J usage is TRBJ2-3, with D possibly being TRBD1 (6 bases). V lost 2 bases, J lost 3 bases, and 12 bases lay in between. Germline values: CDR1 SGHTA, CDR2 FQGTGA. This CDR3 region has 15 residues. The DNA of the CDR3 is TGTGCCAGCAGCTTAGGGGGCCAGGAGACAGATACGCAGTATTTT. This encodes CASSLGGQETDTQYF.

The V call is TRBV5-4, the J call TRBJ2-3; a possible D gene is TRBD1 (7 bases). Trimming left V 7 bases short and J 3 bases short, with 18 bases between. Germline V CDR1 and CDR2: SGHNT, YYREEE (reference sequence). The CDR3 has 15 residues. The CDR3 protein is CASSPSGGRTDTQYF. CDR3 DNA: TGTGCCAGCTCTCCTTCAGGGGGGAGGACAGATACGCAGTATTTT.

This clone was counted a single time. This chain links TRBV5-1 with TRBJ2-1, with TRBD1 identical over 8 bases. Germline V gene lookup returns CDR1 SGHRS and CDR2 YFSETQ. The CDR3 sequence is 15 residues long. V lost 2 bases to trimming and J lost 6 bases; unmatched junction nucleotides: 7. CDR3 DNA: TGCGCCAGCAGCTTAGGACAGGGATCGGGCAATGAGCAGTTCTTC. This gives the protein CASSLGQGSGNEQFF.

The chain recombines TRBV5-6 with TRBJ2-3, with D uncertain. Trimming removed 2 bases at V and 3 bases at J, with 7 bases between. CDR1 and CDR2 from the germline V gene are SGHDT and YYEEEE. There are 13 residues in the CDR3. The DNA of the CDR3 is TGTGCCAGCAGCTTTGAGTGGACAGATACGCAGTATTTT. Residues: CASSFEWTDTQYF.

This chain joins TRBV7-2 and TRBJ2-7, with D perhaps matching TRBD1 (5 bases). This CDR3 has 14 amino acids. The V end was cut by 5 bases, the J end by 5 bases, with 16 bases between. Per germline, CDR1 SGHTA and CDR2 FQGNSA. The CDR3 sequence: CASSPQGSVHEQYF. The CDR3 DNA is TGTGCCAGCAGCCCTCAGGGCTCGGTCCACGAGCAGTACTTC.

The V and J genes are TRBV19 and TRBJ2-7; the D is unclear. The germline CDR1 and CDR2 sequences are LNHDA and SQIVND (reference sequence). This CDR3 is 13 amino acids long. Trimming pared 0 bases from V and 2 bases from J, leaving 5 bases between. The chain's CDR3 is CASSIEQTYEQYF. The CDR3 DNA follows: TGTGCCAGTAGTATAGAACAGACCTACGAGCAGTACTTC.

J is TRBJ2-5 and V is TRBV30, with D unclear. V was pared by 0 bases and J by 3 bases, with 5 bases between. The CDR3 totals 12 residues. Germline CDR1 reads GTSNPN; CDR2 reads SVGIG (reference sequence). The CDR3 DNA reads TGTGCCTGGAGTGTGTCGGAAGAGACCCAGTACTTC. It encodes CAWSVSEETQYF.

The chain couples TRBV5-4 to TRBJ2-4; 8 bases align to TRBD2. This CDR3 is 15 amino acids long. The V gene end was trimmed by 1 base and the J gene end by 0 bases; junction bases not matched to a gene: 0. Germline CDR1 is SGHNT and CDR2 is YYREEE (reference sequence). The CDR3 nucleotides read TGTGCCAGCAGCTTGCGGGGGGGAGCCAAAAACATTCAGTACTTC. Protein: CASSLRGGAKNIQYF.

The chain joins TRBV12-5 to TRBJ2-7; D possibly corresponds to TRBD1 (5 bases). Trimming cost V 7 bases and J 5 bases, with 12 bases left between them. CDR1 and CDR2 (germline): LGHNT, FRNRAP. The CDR3 length is 12 residues. The CDR3, as DNA: TGTGCTAGTGCTCCAGGGCCCCACGAGCAGTACTTC. Translating gives CASAPGPHEQYF.

The table lists this clone with a count of one. Here the CDR3 reads CAIWPGTGEINGYTF. As DNA, the CDR3 is TGTGCCATATGGCCCGGGACAGGGGAAATTAATGGCTACACCTTC. The chain is built from TRBV10-3 and TRBJ1-2; 10 bases map to TRBD1. The CDR3 extends over 15 amino acids. V shed 9 bases, J shed 6 bases, and the junction held 13 bases outside the gene matches. Germline V CDR1 and CDR2: ENHRY, SYGVKD.

This clone is a singleton in its sample. This chain uses TRBV6-1 with TRBJ1-5; D call uncertain. Germline assignment: CDR1 MNHNS and CDR2 SASEGT. V gave up 8 bases and J gave up 2 bases, with 16 bases separating them. This CDR3 contains 15 residues. CDR3 nucleotide sequence: TGTGCCAGCTTAGGTACTCGGGGAGGCAATCAGCCCCAGCATTTT. This translates into CASLGTRGGNQPQHF.

V gene TRBV19 combines with J gene TRBJ1-3, with 7 bases that match TRBD1. The germline CDR1 and CDR2 sequences are LNHDA and SQIVND (reference sequence). The CDR3 totals 18 residues. V trimming: 0 bases; J trimming: 0 bases; junction bases outside the gene matches: 8. The CDR3 DNA reads TGTGCCAGTAGTATAGATCTGGGACAGATATTCTCTGGAAACACCATATATTTT. Protein sequence: CASSIDLGQIFSGNTIYF.

About this clone itself: The junction shows a germline mismatch at one end, possibly a read error. The chain combines TRBV7-9 with TRBJ1-4; D gene unclear. The CDR3 has 15 residues. Germline V gene sequence: CDR1 SEHNR, CDR2 FQNEAQ (reference sequence). The DNA for the CDR3 is TGTTCCAGCAGCCTATACAGCGGAGACAATGAAAAACTGTTTTTT. This translates into CSSSLYSGDNEKLFF.

The V gene is TRBV6-5, the J gene TRBJ2-1, with D possibly TRBD2 on 7 matching bases. The CDR3 is 15 amino acids. Germline lookup yields CDR1 MNHEY and CDR2 SVGAGI. The ends were cut back, 2 bases at V and 7 bases at J, with 15 bases in the middle. CDR3 protein: CASSYEGGPPNEQFF. Written as DNA, the CDR3 is TGTGCCAGCAGTTACGAGGGGGGGCCCCCAAATGAGCAGTTCTTC.

This clone was counted between two and nine times. The CDR3 DNA follows: TGTGCCAGCAGTGAAGAGAGGAGCGGGGCAACCTACGAGCAGTACTTC. Translated: CASSEERSGATYEQYF. The chain carries TRBV6-1 and TRBJ2-7, with TRBD2 matching over 7 bases. The CDR3 has 16 residues. CDR1 and CDR2 from the germline V gene are MNHNS and SASEGT. J lost 2 bases, V lost 1 base, and 8 bases had no gene match.

V gene TRBV27 combines with J gene TRBJ2-7, with 10 bases lining up with TRBD2. The CDR3 runs to 12 residues. The germline gives CDR1 MNHEY, CDR2 SMNVEV (reference sequence). Unmatched junction bases numbered 1, after V lost 7 bases and J lost 4 bases. CDR3 DNA: TGTGCCAGCACTAGCGGGAGTTACGAGCAGTACTTC. It encodes CASTSGSYEQYF.

The rearrangement joins TRBV11-3 to TRBJ2-2; a possible D gene is TRBD1 (6 bases). From germline, CDR1 is SGHNT and CDR2 YENEEA. This CDR3 is built from 15 residues. Trimming took off 5 bases at V and 1 base at J, with 11 bases between the two ends. The CDR3 loop is CASSPRTENTGELFF. As DNA, the CDR3 is TGTGCCAGCAGCCCGAGGACAGAGAACACCGGGGAGCTGTTTTTT. The full variable domain, rest sourced from reference TRBV11-3 and TRBJ2-2, is EAGVVQSPRYKIIEKKQPVAFWCNPISGHNTLYWYLQNLGQGPELLIRYENEEAVDDSQLPKDRFSAERLKGVDSTLKIQPAELGDSAVYLCASSPRTENTGELFFGEGSRLTVL.

The chain couples TRBV6-1 to TRBJ2-2, with TRBD2 identical over 8 bases. The V segment lost 4 bases and the J segment 9 bases; nucleotides outside the gene matches: 4. CDR1 is MNHNS, CDR2 SASEGT, per germline. This CDR3 spans 13 amino acids. In DNA form, the CDR3 reads TGTGCCAGCAGTGCAAGCGGGAGTAGGGAGCTGTTTTTT. It specifies CASSASGSRELFF.

The J gene is TRBJ2-1, the V gene TRBV28; 10 nucleotides match TRBD2. CDR3 length equals 17 residues. With 5 bases clipped from V and 2 bases from J, the junction kept 9 bases outside the gene matches. Per the germline V gene, CDR1 is MDHEN and CDR2 is SYDVKM. CDR3 sequence (DNA): TGTGCCAGCAGTCCGTCACTAGCGGGAAGTCCCTACAATGAGCAGTTCTTC. This codes for CASSPSLAGSPYNEQFF. The full variable domain, completed using reference TRBV28 and TRBJ2-1, is DVKVTQSSRYLVKRTGEKVFLECVQDMDHENMFWYRQDPGLGLRLIYFSYDVKMKEKGDIPEGYSVSREKKERFSLILESASTNQTSMYLCASSPSLAGSPYNEQFFGPGTRLTVL.